This TCR beta chain stems from a study of T cells after yellow fever vaccination. Study context: Preparing low-cell-number fractions relied on SMART-Seq v4 Ultra Low Input.

The study made its TCR cDNA through 5'RACE template switching. That step introduced a universal primer site along with UMIs. TCRdb re-derived calls from the 5' RACE reads in MiXCR, one entry per CDR3 protein. Altogether about 58,000 distinct CDR3 sequences are present, 7.1% being singletons, with the ten largest covering around two fifths. V lost 8 bases to trimming and J lost 2 bases, with 11 bases between them. Germline loops: CDR1 MNHEY, CDR2 SMNVEV (reference sequence). CDR3 length: 13 residues. The study's findings and limits: Researchers noted that a small share of clonotypes showed up in both CD4 and CD8 compartments.

This clonotype appeared a few times. Its cognate antigen is unknown. The J gene is TRBJ2-3, the V gene TRBV27; D unresolved. The sequence was obtained from a man aged 18 to 30 who received the YFV17D yellow fever vaccine. Sequenced here: CD8+ T cells sorted from PBMCs, sampled on the day of the first yellow fever vaccination. The CDR3 region has the DNA TGTGCCAGCCAACGTGTTATCACAGATACGCAGTATTTT. As protein: CASQRVITDTQYF.